Presented here are 2 T cell receptor beta chains from one specimen sequenced in a study of blood T cell repertoires in COVID-19 (dated by TCRdb to 2020 to 2022). The library was built by means of the immunoSEQ multiplex PCR assay. TCRdb holds this immuneACCESS table with in-frame rearrangements only. Some clones are missing; in checked studies, unresolved V genes explain under half, and the rest has no known cause. The table for this sample lists approximately 75,000 clones; around nine tenths of them were counted only once. The ten largest clones represent about 7.1% of the sample. The sequencing input was peripheral blood. Receptor source: a human donor in a cohort sampled during active COVID-19.

The chain has TRBV12-3 or TRBV12-4 and TRBJ2-7; D call uncertain. This CDR3 spans 12 amino acids. V lost 3 bases and J 4 bases, leaving 7 bases between the germline ends. The CDR3 is CASSFSGYEQYF. The CDR3 DNA reads TGTGCCAGCAGTTTCTCCGGGTACGAGCAGTACTTC.

Only a few counts were recorded for this clone. The chain combines TRBV11-2 with TRBJ2-5, with 7 positions matching TRBD2. The CDR3 runs 14 residues. Per the germline V gene, CDR1 is SGHAT and CDR2 is FQNNGV. V dropped 5 bases and J dropped 2; count of bases not matched to a gene: 5. CDR3 DNA: TGTGCCAGCAGCCCCACCGGGGGGCAAGAGACCCAGTACTTC. This translates into CASSPTGGQETQYF. The full variable domain, completed using reference TRBV11-2 and TRBJ2-5, is EAGVAQSPRYKIIEKRQSVAFWCNPISGHATLYWYQQILGQGPKLLIQFQNNGVVDDSQLPKDRFSAERLKGVDSTLKIQPAKLEDSAVYLCASSPTGGQETQYFGPGTRLLVL.